This T cell receptor (beta chain) was sequenced in a study of human T cells and chemical hapten exposure. CDR3 size: 12 residues. The V end was cut by 4 bases, the J end by 6 bases, with 11 bases between. Germline lookup yields CDR1 SGHKS and CDR2 YYEKEE (reference sequence). The library put unique molecular identifiers onto individual cDNA molecules. TCRdb re-called the RACE reads with MiXCR, one entry per CDR3 protein. The sample has roughly 200,000 distinct CDR3 sequences; 24% are singletons. This sample's time point: patch test 3, about 24 weeks after DPC sensitization. Documented treatment: therapeutic diphenylcyclopropenone sensitization with weekly scalp DPC. This clonotype was counted ten times or more.

This sequence was found in a woman between 40 and 55 years old with alopecia areata. Some clones in this sample may be carry-over from other donors' samples. The sequencing here drew on whole blood, taken in connection with sensitization to the hapten diphenylcyclopropenone (DPC). This sequence joins TRBV5-5 and TRBJ2-7; perhaps TRBD2 as D (5 bases). The DNA for the CDR3 is TGTGCCAGCAGCACGATGAGGGCCGAGCAGTACTTC. It yields the protein CASSTMRAEQYF.